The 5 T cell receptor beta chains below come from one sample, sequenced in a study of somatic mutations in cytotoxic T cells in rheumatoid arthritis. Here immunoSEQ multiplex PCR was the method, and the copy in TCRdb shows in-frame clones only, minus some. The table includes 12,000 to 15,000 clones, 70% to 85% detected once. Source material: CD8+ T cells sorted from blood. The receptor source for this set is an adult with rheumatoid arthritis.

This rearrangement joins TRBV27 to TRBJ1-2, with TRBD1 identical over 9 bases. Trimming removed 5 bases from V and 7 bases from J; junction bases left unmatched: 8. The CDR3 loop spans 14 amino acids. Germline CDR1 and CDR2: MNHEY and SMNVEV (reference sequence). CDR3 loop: CASSTQTGGVGYTF. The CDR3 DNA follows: TGTGCCAGCAGTACACAAACAGGGGGCGTTGGCTACACCTTC.

CDR3 sequence: CASSLSPGEGYTF. CDR3 sequence (DNA): TGTGCCAGCAGTTTATCTCCCGGTGAAGGCTACACCTTC. This chain uses TRBV27 with TRBJ1-2; D is unresolved. This CDR3 region has 13 residues. CDR1 MNHEY and CDR2 SMNVEV come from the germline V gene (reference sequence). Deletions cut 0 bases from V and 8 bases from J, with 10 bases between.

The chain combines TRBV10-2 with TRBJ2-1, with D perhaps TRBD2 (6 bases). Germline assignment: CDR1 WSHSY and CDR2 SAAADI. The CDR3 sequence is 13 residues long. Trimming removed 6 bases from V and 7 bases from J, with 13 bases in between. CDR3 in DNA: TGCGCCAGCAGCGGGGGTACTGGTAATGAGCAGTTCTTC. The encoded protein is CASSGGTGNEQFF.

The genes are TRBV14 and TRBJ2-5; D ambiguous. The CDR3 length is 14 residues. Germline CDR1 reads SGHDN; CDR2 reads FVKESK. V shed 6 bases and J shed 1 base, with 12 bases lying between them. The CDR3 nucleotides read TGTGCCAGCAGTCGAAAACGGTCCCAAGAGACCCAGTACTTC. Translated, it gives CASSRKRSQETQYF.

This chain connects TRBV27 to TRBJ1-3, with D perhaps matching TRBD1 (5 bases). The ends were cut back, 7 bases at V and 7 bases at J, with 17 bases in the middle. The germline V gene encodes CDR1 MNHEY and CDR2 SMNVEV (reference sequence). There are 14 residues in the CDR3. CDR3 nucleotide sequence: TGTGCCAGCATCCGGCAGGAGGGGTCCAACACCATATATTTT. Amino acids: CASIRQEGSNTIYF.